What follows describes a single TCR beta chain. No antigen is known for it. The sample belongs to a study of cytomegalovirus exposure and HLA in healthy donors. Background on the study: For the roughly 400 genotyped donors, 80% to 90% fell within the Caucasian-associated ancestry cluster.

The PCR contained 60 Vbeta and 13 Jbeta primers. The protocol was immunoSEQ multiplex PCR, while the TCRdb copy is restricted to in-frame clones and leaves out a portion. The top ten clones hold 2.5% to 3.5% of a sample with around 110,000 clones, 65% to 80% of them seen once. V trimming: 4 bases; J trimming: 2 bases; junction bases outside the gene matches: 3. The CDR3 totals 14 residues. The V gene's germline CDR1 is SGDLS and CDR2 YYNGEE. Whole-study results and caveats: Follow-up analysis found HLA locus-dependent TCR association rates, highest for DRB1 and lowest for HLA-C. In a later analysis, compared with equally common non-associated chains, HLA-associated beta chains were more expanded.

The J gene is TRBJ1-3, the V gene TRBV9, with 7 bases lining up with TRBD1. The source is a male donor in good health and CMV-seropositive. The sample was PBMCs. The CDR3 protein is CASSSTGAGNTIYF. CDR3 DNA: TGTGCCAGCAGCTCAACAGGGGCTGGAAACACCATATATTTT.